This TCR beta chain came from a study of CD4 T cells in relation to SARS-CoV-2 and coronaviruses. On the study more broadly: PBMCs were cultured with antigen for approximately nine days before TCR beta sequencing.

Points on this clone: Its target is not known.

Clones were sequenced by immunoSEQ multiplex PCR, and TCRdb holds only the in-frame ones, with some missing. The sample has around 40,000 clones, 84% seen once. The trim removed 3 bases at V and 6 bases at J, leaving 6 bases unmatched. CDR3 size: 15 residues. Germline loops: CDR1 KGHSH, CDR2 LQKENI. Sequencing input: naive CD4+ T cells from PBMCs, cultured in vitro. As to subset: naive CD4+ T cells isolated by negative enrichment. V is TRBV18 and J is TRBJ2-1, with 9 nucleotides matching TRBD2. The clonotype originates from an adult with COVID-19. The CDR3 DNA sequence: TGTGCCAGCTCACCCGGGCTAGCGGGATTCAATGAGCAGTTCTTC. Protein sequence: CASSPGLAGFNEQFF.